The 2 T cell receptor beta chains below were found in one sample sequenced in a study of blood T cell repertoires in COVID-19. Clones were read by immunoSEQ multiplex PCR, and TCRdb kept only the in-frame ones, dropping some. The sample contains tens of thousands of clones, roughly 87% of which appear only once. Sequencing used peripheral blood. The receptor source for this set is a male donor with acute or convalescent COVID-19.

The rearrangement links TRBV19 to TRBJ1-2; possible D gene TRBD1, 5 bases. The CDR3 extends over 12 amino acids. The V end lost 4 bases, the J end lost 6 bases, and 9 bases lay between the germline ends. Germline-derived CDR1 and CDR2 are LNHDA and SQIVND (reference sequence). CDR3 in amino acids: CASSTSGHGYTF. DNA for the CDR3: TGTGCCAGTAGTACCTCAGGGCATGGCTACACCTTC.

The J gene is TRBJ1-1, the V gene TRBV10-3; no reliable D call. V dropped 3 bases and J dropped 2 bases, with 10 bases sitting between them. Germline V lookup: CDR1 ENHRY, CDR2 SYGVKD. This CDR3 has 14 residues. The CDR3 nucleotides are TGTGCCATCAGTGAAAGACATCCAAACACTGAAGCTTTCTTT. This sequence encodes CAISERHPNTEAFF.